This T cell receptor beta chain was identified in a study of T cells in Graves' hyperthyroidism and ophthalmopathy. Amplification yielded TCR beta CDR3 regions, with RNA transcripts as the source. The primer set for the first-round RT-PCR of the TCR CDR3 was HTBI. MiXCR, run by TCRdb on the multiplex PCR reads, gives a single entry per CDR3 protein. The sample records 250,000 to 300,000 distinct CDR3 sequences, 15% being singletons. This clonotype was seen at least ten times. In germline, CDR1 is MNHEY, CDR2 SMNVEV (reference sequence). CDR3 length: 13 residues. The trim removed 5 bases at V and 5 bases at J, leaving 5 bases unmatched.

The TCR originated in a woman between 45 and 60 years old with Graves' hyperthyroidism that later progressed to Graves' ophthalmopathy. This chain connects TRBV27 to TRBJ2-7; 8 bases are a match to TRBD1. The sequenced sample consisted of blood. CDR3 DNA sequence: TGTGCCAGCAGTCTCGACAGGGGCGACGAGCAGTACTTC. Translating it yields CASSLDRGDEQYF.